The T cell receptor beta chain described here comes from a study of CD8 T cells in Susac syndrome. Random hexamers were used to reverse transcribe roughly 0.5 to 1 ug of RNA. TCRdb itself ran the immunoSEQ multiplex PCR reads through MiXCR, one entry per CDR3 protein. The data contain 140,000 to 150,000 distinct CDR3 sequences, approximately 95% of them seen just once; the ten biggest clones take up over 0.1%. The multiple sclerosis controls were treatment-naive patients affected by stable or active relapsing-remitting disease. Both CD4+ and CD8+ T cells were negatively isolated, and TEMRA cells underwent FACS enrichment. Looked up from germline, CDR1 is GTSNPN and CDR2 is SVGIG (reference sequence). Between the trimmed V and J ends, which lost 1 base and 5 bases, there was a span of 8 bases. The CDR3 length is 12 residues.

The chain recombines TRBV30 with TRBJ1-2; D is undetermined. This receptor was obtained from a human donor with multiple sclerosis. What was sequenced was CD4+ T cells from PBMCs. In DNA, the CDR3 is TGTGCCTGGAGTGAGAATACTTATGGCTACACCTTC. Amino acid sequence: CAWSENTYGYTF.